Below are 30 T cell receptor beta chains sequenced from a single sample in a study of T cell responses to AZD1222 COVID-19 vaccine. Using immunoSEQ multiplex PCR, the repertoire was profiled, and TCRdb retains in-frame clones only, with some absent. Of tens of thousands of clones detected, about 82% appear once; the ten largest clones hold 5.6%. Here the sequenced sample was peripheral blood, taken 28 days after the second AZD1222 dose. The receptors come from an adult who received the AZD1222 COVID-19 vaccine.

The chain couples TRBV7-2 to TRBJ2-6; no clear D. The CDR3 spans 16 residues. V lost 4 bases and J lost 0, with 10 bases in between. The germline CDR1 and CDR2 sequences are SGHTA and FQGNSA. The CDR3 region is CASSSKLSSGANVLTF. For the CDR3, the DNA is TGTGCCAGCAGCTCGAAACTCTCCTCTGGGGCCAACGTCCTGACTTTC.

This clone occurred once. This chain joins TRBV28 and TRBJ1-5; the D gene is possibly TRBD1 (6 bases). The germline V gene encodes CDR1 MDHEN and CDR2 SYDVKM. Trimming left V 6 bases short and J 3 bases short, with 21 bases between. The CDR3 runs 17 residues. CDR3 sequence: CASRTPLGGANNQPQHF. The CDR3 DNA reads TGTGCCAGCAGGACCCCGTTGGGGGGGGCAAACAATCAGCCCCAGCATTTT. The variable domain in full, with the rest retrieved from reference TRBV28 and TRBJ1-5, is DVKVTQSSRYLVKRTGEKVFLECVQDMDHENMFWYRQDPGLGLRLIYFSYDVKMKEKGDIPEGYSVSREKKERFSLILESASTNQTSMYLCASRTPLGGANNQPQHFGDGTRLSIL.

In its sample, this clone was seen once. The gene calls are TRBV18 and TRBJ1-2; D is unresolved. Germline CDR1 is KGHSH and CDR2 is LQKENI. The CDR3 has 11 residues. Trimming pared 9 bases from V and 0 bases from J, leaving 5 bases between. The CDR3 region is CASSANYGYTF. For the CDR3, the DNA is TGTGCCAGTTCCGCTAACTATGGCTACACCTTC.

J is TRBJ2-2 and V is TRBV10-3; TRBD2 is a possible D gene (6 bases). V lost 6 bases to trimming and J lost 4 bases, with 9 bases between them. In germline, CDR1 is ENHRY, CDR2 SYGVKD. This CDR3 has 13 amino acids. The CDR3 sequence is CAIRGLTTGELFF. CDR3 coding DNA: TGTGCCATCAGGGGACTGACCACCGGGGAGCTGTTTTTT.

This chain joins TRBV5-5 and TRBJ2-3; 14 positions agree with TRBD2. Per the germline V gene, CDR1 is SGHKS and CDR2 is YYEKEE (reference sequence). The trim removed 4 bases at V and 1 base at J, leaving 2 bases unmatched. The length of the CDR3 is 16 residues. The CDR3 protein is CASSPGLAGGTDTQYF. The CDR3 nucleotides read TGTGCCAGCAGCCCGGGACTAGCGGGGGGCACAGATACGCAGTATTTT.

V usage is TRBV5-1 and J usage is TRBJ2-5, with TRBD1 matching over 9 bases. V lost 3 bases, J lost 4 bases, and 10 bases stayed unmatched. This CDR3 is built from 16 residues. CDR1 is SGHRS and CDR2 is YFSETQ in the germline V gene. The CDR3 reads CASSSGGTGFGETQYF. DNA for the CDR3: TGCGCCAGCAGCTCGGGCGGGACAGGGTTTGGAGAGACCCAGTACTTC.

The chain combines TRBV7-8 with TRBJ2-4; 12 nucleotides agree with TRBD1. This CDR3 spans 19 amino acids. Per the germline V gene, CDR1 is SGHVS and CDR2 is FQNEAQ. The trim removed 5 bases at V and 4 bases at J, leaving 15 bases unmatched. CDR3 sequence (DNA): TGTGCCAGCAGCGCACGGGACAGGGGGCGCGCCAATCAAAAAAACATTCAGTACTTC. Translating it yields CASSARDRGRANQKNIQYF.

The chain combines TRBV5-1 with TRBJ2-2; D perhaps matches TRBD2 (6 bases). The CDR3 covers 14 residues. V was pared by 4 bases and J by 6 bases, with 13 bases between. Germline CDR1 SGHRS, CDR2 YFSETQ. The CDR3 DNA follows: TGCGCCAGCAGCGTGACTAGGGCCCCCGGGGAGCTGTTTTTT. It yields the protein CASSVTRAPGELFF.

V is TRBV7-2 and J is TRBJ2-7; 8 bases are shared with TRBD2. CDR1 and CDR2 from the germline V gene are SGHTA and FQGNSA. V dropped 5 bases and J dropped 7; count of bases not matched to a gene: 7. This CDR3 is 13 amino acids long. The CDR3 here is CASSLTSGLEQYF. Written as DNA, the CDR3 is TGTGCCAGCAGCCTAACTAGCGGCCTAGAGCAGTACTTC.

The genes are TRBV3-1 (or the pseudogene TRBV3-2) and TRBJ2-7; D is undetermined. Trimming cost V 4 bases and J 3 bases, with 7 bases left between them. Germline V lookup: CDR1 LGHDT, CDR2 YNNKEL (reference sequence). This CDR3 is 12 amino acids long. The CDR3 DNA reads TGTGCCAGCAGCCCCGGGCGCTACGAGCAGTACTTC. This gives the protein CASSPGRYEQYF.

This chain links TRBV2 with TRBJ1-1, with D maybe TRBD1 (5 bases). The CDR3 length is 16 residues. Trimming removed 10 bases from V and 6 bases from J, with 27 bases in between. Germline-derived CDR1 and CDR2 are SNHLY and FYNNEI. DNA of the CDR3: TGTGCCACCACAAGGGGCAATACAGTGCCGGGCGCTGAAGCTTTCTTT. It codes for CATTRGNTVPGAEAFF. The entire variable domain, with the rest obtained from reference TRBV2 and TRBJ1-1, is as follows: EPEVTQTPSHQVTQMGQEVILRCVPISNHLYFYWYRQILGQKVEFLVSFYNNEISEKSEIFDDQFSVERPDGSNFTLKIRSTKLEDSAMYFCATTRGNTVPGAEAFFGQGTRLTVV.

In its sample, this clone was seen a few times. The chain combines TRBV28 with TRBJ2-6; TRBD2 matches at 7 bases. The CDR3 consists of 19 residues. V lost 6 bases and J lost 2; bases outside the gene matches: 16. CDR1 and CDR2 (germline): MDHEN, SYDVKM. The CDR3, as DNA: TGTGCCAGCAGCGATTCTTGGGGCAGCGGGAAAACTGGGGCCAACGTCCTGACTTTC. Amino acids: CASSDSWGSGKTGANVLTF.

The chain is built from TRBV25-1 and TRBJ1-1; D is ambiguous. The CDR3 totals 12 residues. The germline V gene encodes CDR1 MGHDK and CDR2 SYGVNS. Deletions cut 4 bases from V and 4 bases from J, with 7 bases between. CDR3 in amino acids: CASSVWGTEAFF. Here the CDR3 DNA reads TGTGCCAGCAGTGTCTGGGGCACTGAAGCTTTCTTT.

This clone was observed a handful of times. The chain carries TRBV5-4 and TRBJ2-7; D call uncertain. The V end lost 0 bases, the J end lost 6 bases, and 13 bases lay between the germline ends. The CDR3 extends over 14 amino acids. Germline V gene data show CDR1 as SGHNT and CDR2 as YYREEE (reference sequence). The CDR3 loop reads CASSLEWGKPEQYF. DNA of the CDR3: TGTGCCAGCAGCTTGGAGTGGGGAAAACCCGAGCAGTACTTC.

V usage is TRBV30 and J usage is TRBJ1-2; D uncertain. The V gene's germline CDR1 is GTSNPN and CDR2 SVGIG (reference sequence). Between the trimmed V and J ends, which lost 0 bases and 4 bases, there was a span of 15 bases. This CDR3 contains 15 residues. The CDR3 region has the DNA TGTGCCTGGAGTGTTGTGGGAATCCGACCCTATGGCTACACCTTC. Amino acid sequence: CAWSVVGIRPYGYTF.

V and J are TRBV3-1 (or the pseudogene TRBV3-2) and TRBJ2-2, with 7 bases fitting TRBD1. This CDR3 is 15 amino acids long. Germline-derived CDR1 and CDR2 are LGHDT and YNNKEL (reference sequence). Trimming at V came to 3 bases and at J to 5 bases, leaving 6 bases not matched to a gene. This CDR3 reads CASSQPTDRTGELFF. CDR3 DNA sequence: TGTGCCAGCAGCCAGCCGACGGACAGGACCGGGGAGCTGTTTTTT.

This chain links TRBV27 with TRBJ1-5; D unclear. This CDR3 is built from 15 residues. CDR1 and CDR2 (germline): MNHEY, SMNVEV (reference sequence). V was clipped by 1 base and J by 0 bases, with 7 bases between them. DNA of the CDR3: TGTGCCAGCAGTTTATACGCGGATAGCAATCAGCCCCAGCATTTT. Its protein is CASSLYADSNQPQHF.

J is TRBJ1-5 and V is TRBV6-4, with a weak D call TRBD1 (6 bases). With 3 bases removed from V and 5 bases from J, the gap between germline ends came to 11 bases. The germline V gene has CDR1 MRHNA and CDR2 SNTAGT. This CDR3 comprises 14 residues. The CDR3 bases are TGTGCCAGCAGTGAAACGGGGGGCTATCAGCCCCAGCATTTT. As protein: CASSETGGYQPQHF.

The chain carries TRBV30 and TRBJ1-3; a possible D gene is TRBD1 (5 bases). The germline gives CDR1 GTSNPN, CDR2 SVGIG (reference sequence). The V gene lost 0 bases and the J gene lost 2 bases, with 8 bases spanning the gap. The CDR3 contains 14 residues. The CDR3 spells CAWSVGGAGNTIYF. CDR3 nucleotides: TGTGCCTGGAGTGTGGGGGGTGCTGGAAACACCATATATTTT.

CDR3 nucleotide sequence: TGTGCCAGCAGCTTACAACTAGCGGGACCGAATCAGATGATTTACGAGCAGTACTTC. It yields the protein CASSLQLAGPNQMIYEQYF. The chain joins TRBV7-3 to TRBJ2-7, with 10 bases fitting TRBD2. The germline gives CDR1 SGHTA, CDR2 FQGTGA. After removal of 2 bases from V and 4 bases from J, the junction contained 17 bases not matched to a gene. The CDR3 runs 19 residues.

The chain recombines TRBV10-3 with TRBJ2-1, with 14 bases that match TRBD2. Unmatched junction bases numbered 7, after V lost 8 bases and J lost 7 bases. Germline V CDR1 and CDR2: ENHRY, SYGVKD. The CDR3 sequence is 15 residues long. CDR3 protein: CAIRGTSGSRNEQFF. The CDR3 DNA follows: TGTGCCATCCGGGGGACTAGCGGGAGTAGGAATGAGCAGTTCTTC.

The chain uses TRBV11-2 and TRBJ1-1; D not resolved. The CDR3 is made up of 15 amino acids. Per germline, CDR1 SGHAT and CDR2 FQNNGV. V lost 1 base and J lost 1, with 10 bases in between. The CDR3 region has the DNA TGTGCCAGCAGCTTAGGGGCGGGCCAGAACACTGAAGCTTTCTTT. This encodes CASSLGAGQNTEAFF.

CDR3 sequence (DNA): TGCGCCAGCAGCCCCTGGGGCAGTACCTACGAGCAGTACTTC. This gives the protein CASSPWGSTYEQYF. The chain is built from TRBV5-1 and TRBJ2-7; TRBD1 is a possible D gene (5 bases). Per the germline V gene, CDR1 is SGHRS and CDR2 is YFSETQ. V lost 4 bases and J lost 2, with 13 bases in between. The CDR3 length is 14 residues.

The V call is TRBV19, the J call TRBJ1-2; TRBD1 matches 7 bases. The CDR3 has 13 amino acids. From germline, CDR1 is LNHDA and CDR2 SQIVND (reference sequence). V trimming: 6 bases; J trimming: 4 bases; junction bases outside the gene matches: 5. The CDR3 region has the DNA TGTGCCAGTAGCCCCGACAGGGTCTATGGCTACACCTTC. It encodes CASSPDRVYGYTF.

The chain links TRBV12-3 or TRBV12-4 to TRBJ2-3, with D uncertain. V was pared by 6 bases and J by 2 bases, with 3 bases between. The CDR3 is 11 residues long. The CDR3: CASSPTDTQYF. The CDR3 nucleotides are TGTGCCAGCAGCCCCACAGATACGCAGTATTTT.

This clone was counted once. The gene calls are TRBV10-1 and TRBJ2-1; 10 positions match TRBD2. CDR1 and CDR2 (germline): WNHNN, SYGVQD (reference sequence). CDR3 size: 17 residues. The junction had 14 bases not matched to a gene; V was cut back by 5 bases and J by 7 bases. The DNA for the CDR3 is TGCGCCAGCAGTTCCCGAAAGGAAGCGGGAGGGCCTAATGAGCAGTTCTTC. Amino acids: CASSSRKEAGGPNEQFF.

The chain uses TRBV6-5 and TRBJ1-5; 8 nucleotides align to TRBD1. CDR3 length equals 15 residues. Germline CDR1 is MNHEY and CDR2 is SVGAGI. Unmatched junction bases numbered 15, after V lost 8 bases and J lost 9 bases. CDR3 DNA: TGTGCCAGCCAGACAGGGGCAGGGTTGCGTCCGCCCCAGCATTTT. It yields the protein CASQTGAGLRPPQHF.

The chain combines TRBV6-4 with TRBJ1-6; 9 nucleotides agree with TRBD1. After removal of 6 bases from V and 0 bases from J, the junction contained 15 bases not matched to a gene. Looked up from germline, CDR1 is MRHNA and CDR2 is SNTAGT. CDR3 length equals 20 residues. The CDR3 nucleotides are TGTGCCAGCAGCCCCTCGCCGGGACAGGGCCTGAGCTCCTATAATTCACCCCTCCACTTT. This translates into CASSPSPGQGLSSYNSPLHF.

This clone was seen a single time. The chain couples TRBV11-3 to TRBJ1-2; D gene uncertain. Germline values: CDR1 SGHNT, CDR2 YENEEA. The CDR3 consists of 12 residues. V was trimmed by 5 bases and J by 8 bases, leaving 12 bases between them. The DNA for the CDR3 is TGTGCCAGCAGCACTCGCCAGGAAGGCTACACCTTC. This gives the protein CASSTRQEGYTF.

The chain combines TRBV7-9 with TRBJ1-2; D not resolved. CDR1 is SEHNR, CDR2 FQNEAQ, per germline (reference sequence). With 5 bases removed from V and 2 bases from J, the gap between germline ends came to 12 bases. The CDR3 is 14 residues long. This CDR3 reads CASSPQTRNYGYTF. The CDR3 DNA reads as TGTGCCAGCAGCCCCCAAACAAGGAACTATGGCTACACCTTC. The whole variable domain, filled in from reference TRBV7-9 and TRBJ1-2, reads DTGVSQNPRHKITKRGQNVTFRCDPISEHNRLYWYRQTLGQGPEFLTYFQNEAQLEKSRLLSDRFSAERPKGSFSTLEIQRTEQGDSAMYLCASSPQTRNYGYTFGSGTRLTVV.